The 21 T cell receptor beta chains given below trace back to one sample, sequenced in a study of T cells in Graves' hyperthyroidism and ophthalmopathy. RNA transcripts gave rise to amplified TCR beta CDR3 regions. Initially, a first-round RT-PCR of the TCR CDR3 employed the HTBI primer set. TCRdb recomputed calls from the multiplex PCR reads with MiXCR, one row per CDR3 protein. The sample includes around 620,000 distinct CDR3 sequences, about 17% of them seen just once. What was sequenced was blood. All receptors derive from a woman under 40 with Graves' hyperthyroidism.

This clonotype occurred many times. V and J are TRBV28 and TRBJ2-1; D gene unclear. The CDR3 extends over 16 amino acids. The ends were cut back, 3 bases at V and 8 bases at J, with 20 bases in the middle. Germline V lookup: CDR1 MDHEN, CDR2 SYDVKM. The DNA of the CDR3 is TGTGCCAGCAGTTTCATCGCCGGGTCGGGTGTCGATGAGCAGTTCTTC. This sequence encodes CASSFIAGSGVDEQFF.

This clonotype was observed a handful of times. CDR3 DNA: TGTGCCAGCAGTTATCAGGGGTGGACTGAAGCTTTCTTT. Translating gives CASSYQGWTEAFF. The rearrangement joins TRBV27 to TRBJ1-1; tentatively, D is TRBD1 (6 bases). Germline CDR1 reads MNHEY; CDR2 reads SMNVEV (reference sequence). V was clipped by 4 bases and J by 5 bases, with 11 bases between them. The CDR3 covers 13 residues.

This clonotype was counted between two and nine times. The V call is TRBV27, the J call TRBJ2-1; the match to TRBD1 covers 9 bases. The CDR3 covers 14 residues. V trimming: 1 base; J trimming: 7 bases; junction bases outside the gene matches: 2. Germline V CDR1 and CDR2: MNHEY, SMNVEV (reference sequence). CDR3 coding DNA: TGTGCCAGCAGTTTATGGGACAGGGAGAATGAGCAGTTCTTC. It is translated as CASSLWDRENEQFF.

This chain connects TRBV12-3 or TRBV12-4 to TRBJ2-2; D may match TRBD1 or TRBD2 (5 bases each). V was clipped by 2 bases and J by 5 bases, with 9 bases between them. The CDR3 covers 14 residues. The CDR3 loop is CASSLSGRTGELFF. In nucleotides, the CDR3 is TGTGCCAGCAGTTTATCGGGGCGGACCGGGGAGCTGTTTTTT.

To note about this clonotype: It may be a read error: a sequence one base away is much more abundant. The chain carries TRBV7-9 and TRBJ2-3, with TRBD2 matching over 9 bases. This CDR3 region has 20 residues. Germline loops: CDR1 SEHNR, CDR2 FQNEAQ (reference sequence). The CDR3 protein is CANSSTLARTLSGSGDTQYF. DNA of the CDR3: TGTGCCAACAGCTCGACGCTTGCCAGGACACTTAGCGGGAGTGGAGATACGCAGTATTTT. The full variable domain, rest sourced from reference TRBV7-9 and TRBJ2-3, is DTGVSQNPRHKITKRGQNVTFRCDPISEHNRLYWYRQTLGQGPEFLTYFQNEAQLEKSRLLSDRFSAERPKGSFSTLEIQRTEQGDSAMYLCANSSTLARTLSGSGDTQYFGPGTRLTVL.

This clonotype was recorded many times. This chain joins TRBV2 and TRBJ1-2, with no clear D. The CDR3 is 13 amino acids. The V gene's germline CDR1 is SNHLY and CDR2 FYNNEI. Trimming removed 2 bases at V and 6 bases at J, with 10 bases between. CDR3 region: CASSETPGDGYTF. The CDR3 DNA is TGTGCCAGCAGTGAAACCCCCGGCGATGGCTACACCTTC.

Written as DNA, the CDR3 is TGTGCCACCAGTGAAGTTGGACAGGGTGGTGAGCAGTTCTTC. Protein sequence: CATSEVGQGGEQFF. This chain uses TRBV24-1 with TRBJ2-1; TRBD1 matches at 8 bases. This CDR3 is 14 amino acids long. V dropped 4 bases and J dropped 9; count of bases not matched to a gene: 7. Germline V gene sequence: CDR1 KGHDR, CDR2 SFDVKD.

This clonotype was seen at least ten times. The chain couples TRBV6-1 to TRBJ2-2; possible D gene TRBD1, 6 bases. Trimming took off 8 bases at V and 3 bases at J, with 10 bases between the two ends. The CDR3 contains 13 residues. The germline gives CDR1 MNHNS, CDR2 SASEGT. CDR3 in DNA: TGTGCCAGCCGATACAGGGACACCGGGGAGCTGTTTTTT. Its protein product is CASRYRDTGELFF.

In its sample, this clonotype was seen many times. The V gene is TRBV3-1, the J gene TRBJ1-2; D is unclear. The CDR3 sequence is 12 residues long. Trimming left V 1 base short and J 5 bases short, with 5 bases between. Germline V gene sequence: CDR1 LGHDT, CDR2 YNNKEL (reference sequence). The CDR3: CASSQAAYGYTF. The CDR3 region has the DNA TGTGCCAGCAGCCAAGCCGCGTATGGCTACACCTTC.

The CDR3 DNA follows: TGCAGTGTCATGGGGGGTTCCTACAATGAGCAGTTCTTC. Encoded protein: CSVMGGSYNEQFF. This sequence joins TRBV20-1 and TRBJ2-1; a possible D gene is TRBD2 (6 bases). V gave up 7 bases and J gave up 1 base, with 11 bases separating them. The germline CDR1 and CDR2 sequences are DFQATT and SNEGSKA (reference sequence). The CDR3 spans 13 residues.

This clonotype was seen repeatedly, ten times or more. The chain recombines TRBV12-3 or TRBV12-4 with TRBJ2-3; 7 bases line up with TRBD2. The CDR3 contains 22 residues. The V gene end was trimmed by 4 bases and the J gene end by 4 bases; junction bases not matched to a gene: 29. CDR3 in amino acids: CASSSPQRGGLIVGAHSDTQYF. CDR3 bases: TGTGCCAGCAGTTCCCCTCAGAGGGGAGGGCTAATTGTAGGGGCGCACTCAGATACGCAGTATTTT.

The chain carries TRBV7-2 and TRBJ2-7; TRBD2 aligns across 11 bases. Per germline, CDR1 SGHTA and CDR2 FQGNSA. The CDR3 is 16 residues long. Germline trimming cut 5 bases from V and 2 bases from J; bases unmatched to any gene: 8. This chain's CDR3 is CASSPEGLAATYEQYF. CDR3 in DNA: TGTGCCAGCAGCCCGGAGGGACTAGCGGCCACCTACGAGCAGTACTTC.

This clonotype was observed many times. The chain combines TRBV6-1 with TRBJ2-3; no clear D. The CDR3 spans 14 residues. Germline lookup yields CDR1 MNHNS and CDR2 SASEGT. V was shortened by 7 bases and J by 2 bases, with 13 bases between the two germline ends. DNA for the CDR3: TGTGCCAGCAAGGATGGCCGATCCACAGATACGCAGTATTTT. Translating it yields CASKDGRSTDTQYF.

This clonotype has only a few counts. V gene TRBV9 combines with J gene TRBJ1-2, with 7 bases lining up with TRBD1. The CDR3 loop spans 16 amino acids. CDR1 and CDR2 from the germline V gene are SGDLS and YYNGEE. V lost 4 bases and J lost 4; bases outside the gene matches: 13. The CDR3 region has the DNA TGTGCCAGCAGCCCTAATCCCACAGGGGCTCTCTATGGCTACACCTTC. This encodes CASSPNPTGALYGYTF.

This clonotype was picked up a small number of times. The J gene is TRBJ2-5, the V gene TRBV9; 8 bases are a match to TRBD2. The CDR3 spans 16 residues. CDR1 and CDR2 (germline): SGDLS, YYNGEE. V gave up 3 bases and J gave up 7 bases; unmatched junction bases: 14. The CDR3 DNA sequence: TGTGCCAGCAGCGATACAGGGCAAGCGGGGGTTGGGACCCAGTACTTC. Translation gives CASSDTGQAGVGTQYF.

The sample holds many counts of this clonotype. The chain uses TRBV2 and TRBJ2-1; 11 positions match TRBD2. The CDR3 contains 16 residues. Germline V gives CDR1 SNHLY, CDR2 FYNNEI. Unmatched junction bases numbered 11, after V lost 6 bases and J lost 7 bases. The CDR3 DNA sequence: TGTGCCAGCAGGGGGGGGGGGACTAGCGGATTGAATGAGCAGTTCTTC. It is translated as CASRGGGTSGLNEQFF.

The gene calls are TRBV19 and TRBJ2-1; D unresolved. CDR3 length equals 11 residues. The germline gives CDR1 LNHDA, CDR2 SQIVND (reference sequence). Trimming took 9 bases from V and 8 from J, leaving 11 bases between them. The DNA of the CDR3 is TGTGCCAGCTCCAACGGCGATGAGCAGTTCTTC. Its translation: CASSNGDEQFF. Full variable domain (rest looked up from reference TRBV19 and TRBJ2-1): DGGITQSPKYLFRKEGQNVTLSCEQNLNHDAMYWYRQDPGQGLRLIYYSQIVNDFQKGDIAEGYSVSREKKESFPLTVTSAQKNPTAFYLCASSNGDEQFFGPGTRLTVL.

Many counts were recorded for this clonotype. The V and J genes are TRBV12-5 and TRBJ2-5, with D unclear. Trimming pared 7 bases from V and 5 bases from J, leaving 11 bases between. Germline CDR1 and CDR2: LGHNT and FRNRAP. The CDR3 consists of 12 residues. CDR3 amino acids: CASAAPRETQYF. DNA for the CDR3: TGTGCTAGTGCCGCTCCCCGGGAGACCCAGTACTTC.

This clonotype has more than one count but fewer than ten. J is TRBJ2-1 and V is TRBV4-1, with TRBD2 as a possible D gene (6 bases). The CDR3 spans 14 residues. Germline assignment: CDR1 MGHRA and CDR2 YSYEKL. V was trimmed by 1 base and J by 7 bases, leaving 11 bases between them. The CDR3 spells CASSQAGGRNEQFF. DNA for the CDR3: TGCGCCAGCAGCCAAGCTGGAGGGAGGAATGAGCAGTTCTTC.

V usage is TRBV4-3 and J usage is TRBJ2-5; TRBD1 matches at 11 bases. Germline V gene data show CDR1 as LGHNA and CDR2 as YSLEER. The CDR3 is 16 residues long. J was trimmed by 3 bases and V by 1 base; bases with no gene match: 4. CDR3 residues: CASSQGTGGIKETQYF. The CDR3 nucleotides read TGCGCCAGCAGCCAAGGGACAGGGGGCATTAAAGAGACCCAGTACTTC.

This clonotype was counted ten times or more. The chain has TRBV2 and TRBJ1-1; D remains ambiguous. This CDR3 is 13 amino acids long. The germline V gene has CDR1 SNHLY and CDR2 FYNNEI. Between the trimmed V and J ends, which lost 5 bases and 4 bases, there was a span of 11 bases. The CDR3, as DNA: TGTGCCAGCAGTTCCGGACTCACCACTGAAGCTTTCTTT. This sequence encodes CASSSGLTTEAFF.